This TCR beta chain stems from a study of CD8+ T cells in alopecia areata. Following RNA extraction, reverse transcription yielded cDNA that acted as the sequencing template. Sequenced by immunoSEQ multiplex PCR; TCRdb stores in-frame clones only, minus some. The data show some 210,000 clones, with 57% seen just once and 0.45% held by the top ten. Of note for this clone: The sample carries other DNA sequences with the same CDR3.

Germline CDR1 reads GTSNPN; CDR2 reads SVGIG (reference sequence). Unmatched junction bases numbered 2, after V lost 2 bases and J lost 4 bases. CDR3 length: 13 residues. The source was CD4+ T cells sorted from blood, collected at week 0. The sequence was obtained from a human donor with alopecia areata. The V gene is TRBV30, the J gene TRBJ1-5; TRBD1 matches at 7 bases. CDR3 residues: CAWSHRGNQPQHF. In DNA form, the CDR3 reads TGTGCCTGGAGTCACAGGGGAAATCAGCCCCAGCATTTT.